This T cell receptor beta chain was identified during a study of blood T cell repertoires in COVID-19. Overall study: Sites across the United States, Italy and Spain contributed samples from acute and convalescent COVID-19. In each case, the material was cDNA or gDNA derived from T cells, B-cell-depleted T cells, or PBMCs.

Study processing details: From reference gene primer amplification, estimates of nucleated cell counts were derived. TCRdb's table, derived via immunoSEQ multiplex PCR, lists solely in-frame clones and lacks some. Clonal size and the V and J genes are those of that table, whereas D and trimming came from the DNA. The table has roughly 190,000 clones, roughly 94% seen once; the top ten hold 0.6% to 0.8%. V gave up 5 bases and J gave up 3 bases; unmatched junction bases: 12. This CDR3 is built from 16 residues. The germline CDR1 and CDR2 sequences are SGHAT and FQDESV (reference sequence). Seattle patients were enrolled while actively infected and followed longitudinally.

The TCR was taken from a man aged 25-40 years with COVID-19, enrolled during active disease. The rearrangement uses TRBV11-1 and TRBJ2-7; TRBD2 matches 8 bases. The sequencing input was peripheral blood. The CDR3: CASSPRWSGGNYEQYF. The CDR3 nucleotides are TGTGCCAGCAGCCCGAGATGGAGCGGGGGTAACTACGAGCAGTACTTC.